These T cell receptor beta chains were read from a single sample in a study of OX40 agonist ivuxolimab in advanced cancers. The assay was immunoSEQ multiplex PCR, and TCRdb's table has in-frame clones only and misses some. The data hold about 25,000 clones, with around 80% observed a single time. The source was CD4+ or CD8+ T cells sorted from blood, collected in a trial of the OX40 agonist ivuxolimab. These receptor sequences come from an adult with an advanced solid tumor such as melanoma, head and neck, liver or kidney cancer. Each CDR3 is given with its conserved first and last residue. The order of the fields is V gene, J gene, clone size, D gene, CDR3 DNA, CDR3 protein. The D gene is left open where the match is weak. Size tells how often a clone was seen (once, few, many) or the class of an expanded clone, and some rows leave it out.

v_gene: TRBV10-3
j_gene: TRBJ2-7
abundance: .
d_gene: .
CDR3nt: TGTGCCATCAGGATAGACAGTTCCTACGAGCAGTACTTC
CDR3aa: CAIRIDSSYEQYF

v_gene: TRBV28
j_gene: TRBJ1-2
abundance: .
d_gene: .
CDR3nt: TGTGCCAGCAAGAGCAGCGAGCGGGAGGGTGGCTACACCTTC
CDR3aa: CASKSSEREGGYTF

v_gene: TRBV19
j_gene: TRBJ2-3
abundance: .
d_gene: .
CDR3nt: TGTGCCAGTGGCGGGACTTTCACAGATACGCAGTATTTT
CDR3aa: CASGGTFTDTQYF

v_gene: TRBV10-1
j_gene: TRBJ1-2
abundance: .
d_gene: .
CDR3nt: TGCGCCAGGGCAGATCTTGGGGGCTACACCTTC
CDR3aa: CARADLGGYTF

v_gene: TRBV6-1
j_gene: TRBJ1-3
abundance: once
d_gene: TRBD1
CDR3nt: TGTGCCAGCAGTGCGTACACAGGGGGCTCTGGAAACACCATATATTTT
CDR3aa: CASSAYTGGSGNTIYF

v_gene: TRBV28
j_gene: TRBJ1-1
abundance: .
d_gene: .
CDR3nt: TGTGCCAGCAGTTTCCTTGGGGGCTACACTGAAGCTTTCTTT
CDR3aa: CASSFLGGYTEAFF

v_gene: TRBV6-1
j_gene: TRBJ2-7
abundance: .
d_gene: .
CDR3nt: TGTGCCAGCAGTATCAGCTCCTACGAGCAGTACTTC
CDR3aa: CASSISSYEQYF

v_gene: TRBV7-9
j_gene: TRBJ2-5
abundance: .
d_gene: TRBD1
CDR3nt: TGTGCCAGCAGCCAGGGACAGGGTGGGAAGACCCAGTACTTC
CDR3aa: CASSQGQGGKTQYF

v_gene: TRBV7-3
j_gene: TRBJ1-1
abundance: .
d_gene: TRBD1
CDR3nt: TGTGCCAGCAGCTTATTGGGGAGGGGACAGGGTTCTGAAGCTTTCTTT
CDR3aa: CASSLLGRGQGSEAFF

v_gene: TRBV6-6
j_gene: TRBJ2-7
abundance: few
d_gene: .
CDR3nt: TGTGCCAGCAACCCCCCCGGAAACGAGCAGTACTTC
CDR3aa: CASNPPGNEQYF

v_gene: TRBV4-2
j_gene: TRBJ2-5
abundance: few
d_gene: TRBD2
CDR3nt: TGTGCCAGCAGCCGGACCGGGACTAGCGGGACTTATCAAGAGACCCAGTACTTC
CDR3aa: CASSRTGTSGTYQETQYF

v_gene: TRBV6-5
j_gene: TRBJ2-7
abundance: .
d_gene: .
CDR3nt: TGTGCCAGCTCTGTGACCTACGAGCAGTACTTC
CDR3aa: CASSVTYEQYF

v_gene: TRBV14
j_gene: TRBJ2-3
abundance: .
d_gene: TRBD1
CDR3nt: TGTGCCAGCAGCCAAGGCCGGACAGGGGGCCATTCCACAGATACGCAGTATTTT
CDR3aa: CASSQGRTGGHSTDTQYF

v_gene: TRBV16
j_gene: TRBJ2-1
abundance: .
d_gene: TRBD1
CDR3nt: TGTGCCAGCAGCCACCAGGGGGTTGGGAATGAGCAGTTCTTC
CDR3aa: CASSHQGVGNEQFF

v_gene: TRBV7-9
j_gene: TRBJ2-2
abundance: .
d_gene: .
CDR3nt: TGTGCCAGCAGCTCAATGGGGGTCACCGGGGAGCTGTTTTTT
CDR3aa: CASSSMGVTGELFF

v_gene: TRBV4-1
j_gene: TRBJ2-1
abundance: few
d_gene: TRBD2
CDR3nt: TGCGCCAGCAGCCAAGATCGAACTAGCGGGAGTGGGGGCGATGAGCAGTTCTTC
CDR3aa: CASSQDRTSGSGGDEQFF

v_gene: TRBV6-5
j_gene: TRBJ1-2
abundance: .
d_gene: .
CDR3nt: TGTGCCAGCACCGACAGGAGCTATGGCTACACCTTC
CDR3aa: CASTDRSYGYTF

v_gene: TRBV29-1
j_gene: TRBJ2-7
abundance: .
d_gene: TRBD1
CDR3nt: TGCAGCGTTGAGTCCCCGACAGGGGGCGACGAGCAGTACTTC
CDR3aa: CSVESPTGGDEQYF

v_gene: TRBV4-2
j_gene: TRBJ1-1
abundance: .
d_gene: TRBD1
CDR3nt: TGTGCCAGCAGCGGAATGGGACAGAGTAAAGTGAACACTGAAGCTTTCTTT
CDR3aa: CASSGMGQSKVNTEAFF

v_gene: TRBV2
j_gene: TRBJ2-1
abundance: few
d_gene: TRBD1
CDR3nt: TGTGCCAGCAGAGGCCGGGACAGGCGAAACAATGAGCAGTTCTTC
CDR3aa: CASRGRDRRNNEQFF